The 25 T cell receptor beta chains below all came from one sample that was sequenced in a study of OX40 agonist ivuxolimab in advanced cancers. Using immunoSEQ multiplex PCR, the repertoire was profiled, and TCRdb retains in-frame clones only, with some absent. The table has about 43,000 clones, around 85% seen once; the top ten hold about a third. Material: CD4+ or CD8+ T cells sorted from blood, obtained in a trial of the OX40 agonist ivuxolimab. The receptor source for this set is an adult with an advanced solid tumor such as melanoma, head and neck, liver or kidney cancer.

The chain carries TRBV28 and TRBJ2-3; 8 bases match TRBD1. Germline CDR1 and CDR2: MDHEN and SYDVKM. V gave up 5 bases and J gave up 4 bases; unmatched junction bases: 5. The CDR3 length is 14 residues. The CDR3 DNA sequence: TGTGCCAGCAGTCCAGGACAGGGAGCAGATACGCAGTATTTT. This translates into CASSPGQGADTQYF.

The chain links TRBV6-4 to TRBJ1-3; no firm D call. The V and J ends lost 7 bases and 3 bases respectively, with 10 bases between them. The CDR3 is 13 residues long. Germline assignment: CDR1 MRHNA and CDR2 SNTAGT. CDR3 amino acids: CASTMRDGNTIYF. In nucleotides, the CDR3 is TGTGCCAGCACCATGAGGGATGGAAACACCATATATTTT.

J is TRBJ2-2 and V is TRBV5-1; 7 bases fit TRBD1. The junction had 8 bases not matched to a gene; V was cut back by 3 bases and J by 6 bases. Germline CDR1 reads SGHRS; CDR2 reads YFSETQ. The CDR3 sequence is 15 residues long. The CDR3 DNA follows: TGCGCCAGCAGCTCGGGGACAGTCGCGGCCGGGGAGCTGTTTTTT. This translates into CASSSGTVAAGELFF. The full variable domain, its missing parts supplied by reference TRBV5-1 and TRBJ2-2, is KAGVTQTPRYLIKTRGQQVTLSCSPISGHRSVSWYQQTPGQGLQFLFEYFSETQRNKGNFPGRFSGRQFSNSRSEMNVSTLELGDSALYLCASSSGTVAAGELFFGEGSRLTVL.

V and J are TRBV11-2 and TRBJ2-2; tentatively, D is TRBD2 (6 bases). Trimming left V 5 bases short and J 5 bases short, with 12 bases between. This CDR3 contains 14 residues. Germline assignment: CDR1 SGHAT and CDR2 FQNNGV. As DNA, the CDR3 is TGTGCCAGCAGCCCTACGGGAGTAACCGGGGAGCTGTTTTTT. Its translation is CASSPTGVTGELFF.

The chain employs TRBV6-5 and TRBJ1-4; D unclear. The CDR3 has 14 amino acids. CDR1 is MNHEY, CDR2 SVGAGI, per germline. V lost 3 bases and J 0 bases, leaving 5 bases between the germline ends. Here the CDR3 DNA reads TGTGCCAGCAGTTATGGTACAACTAATGAAAAACTGTTTTTT. As protein: CASSYGTTNEKLFF.

This rearrangement joins TRBV30 to TRBJ1-3; D call uncertain. The CDR3 length is 13 residues. The ends were cut back, 2 bases at V and 0 bases at J, with 5 bases in the middle. Per the germline V gene, CDR1 is GTSNPN and CDR2 is SVGIG (reference sequence). CDR3 DNA: TGTGCCTGGAGTCGGATCTCTGGAAACACCATATATTTT. This gives the protein CAWSRISGNTIYF.

V and J are TRBV6-5 and TRBJ2-2; 10 bases line up with TRBD1. With 6 bases clipped from V and 3 bases from J, the junction kept 4 bases outside the gene matches. The V gene's germline CDR1 is MNHEY and CDR2 SVGAGI. This CDR3 is 15 amino acids long. This chain's CDR3 is CASSRDRGDTGELFF. As DNA, the CDR3 is TGTGCCAGCAGCCGGGACAGGGGAGACACCGGGGAGCTGTTTTTT.

The gene calls are TRBV5-1 and TRBJ2-7, with no clear D. Germline V CDR1 and CDR2: SGHRS, YFSETQ. Trimming shortened V by 1 base and J by 0 bases, and 11 bases separated the two germline ends. CDR3 length: 15 residues. The CDR3 nucleotides are TGCGCCAGCAGCTTGACGGGCCTAAGCTCCTACGAGCAGTACTTC. Amino acid sequence: CASSLTGLSSYEQYF.

The chain carries TRBV9 and TRBJ2-6; D not resolved. V was cut by 0 bases and J by 0 bases, with 7 bases left in between. Germline CDR1 SGDLS, CDR2 YYNGEE. This CDR3 is built from 16 residues. CDR3 bases: TGTGCCAGCAGCGTAGGAGGCCACTCTGGGGCCAACGTCCTGACTTTC. Encoded protein: CASSVGGHSGANVLTF.

J is TRBJ2-5 and V is TRBV18; D possibly matches TRBD1 or TRBD2 (6 bases each). V was trimmed by 4 bases and J by 5 bases, leaving 17 bases between them. The germline gives CDR1 KGHSH, CDR2 LQKENI. The CDR3 covers 15 residues. The DNA of the CDR3 is TGTGCCAGCTCACTCGGCACCGGGGGCGGTGAGACCCAGTACTTC. It encodes CASSLGTGGGETQYF.

The CDR3 is CASSTNYNRGNTEAFF. CDR3 DNA sequence: TGCGCCAGCAGCACAAACTATAACAGGGGGAACACTGAAGCTTTCTTT. This sequence joins TRBV5-1 and TRBJ1-1; TRBD1 matches at 7 bases. In germline, CDR1 is SGHRS, CDR2 YFSETQ. The J segment lost 1 base and the V segment lost 4 bases, leaving 10 bases of the junction unmatched. The CDR3 spans 16 residues. Looking up the rest from reference TRBV5-1 and TRBJ1-1 gives the full variable domain: KAGVTQTPRYLIKTRGQQVTLSCSPISGHRSVSWYQQTPGQGLQFLFEYFSETQRNKGNFPGRFSGRQFSNSRSEMNVSTLELGDSALYLCASSTNYNRGNTEAFFGQGTRLTVV.

This chain joins TRBV2 and TRBJ2-2; TRBD1 matches at 11 bases. Germline trimming cut 10 bases from V and 4 bases from J; bases unmatched to any gene: 5. CDR1 is SNHLY and CDR2 is FYNNEI in the germline V gene. The length of the CDR3 is 14 residues. CDR3 bases: TGTGCCACTCCGGGACAGGGGGGCACCGGGGAGCTGTTTTTT. It translates to CATPGQGGTGELFF.

The chain recombines TRBV6-1 with TRBJ2-1; D unresolved. V was trimmed by 6 bases and J by 0 bases, leaving 12 bases between them. CDR3 size: 15 residues. CDR1 is MNHNS, CDR2 SASEGT, per germline. The CDR3 spells CASRIQYSSYNEQFF. CDR3 coding DNA: TGTGCCAGCAGGATCCAATACAGCTCCTACAATGAGCAGTTCTTC.

The chain couples TRBV5-1 to TRBJ2-2; D ambiguous. The length of the CDR3 is 14 residues. Trimming took 3 bases from V and 2 from J, leaving 8 bases between them. CDR1 SGHRS and CDR2 YFSETQ come from the germline V gene. CDR3 bases: TGCGCCAGCAGCTACAAGACAAACACCGGGGAGCTGTTTTTT. This codes for CASSYKTNTGELFF.

CDR3 loop: CASSSGLAGAVGELFF. Written as DNA, the CDR3 is TGTGCCAGCAGCTCGGGACTAGCGGGAGCCGTCGGGGAGCTGTTTTTT. The V and J genes are TRBV7-2 and TRBJ2-2, with 14 bases fitting TRBD2. Germline loops: CDR1 SGHTA, CDR2 FQGNSA. This CDR3 has 16 residues. The V gene end was trimmed by 4 bases and the J gene end by 7 bases; junction bases not matched to a gene: 5.

V gene TRBV25-1 combines with J gene TRBJ1-3, with D maybe TRBD1 (6 bases). The germline V gene has CDR1 MGHDK and CDR2 SYGVNS. V was pared by 7 bases and J by 2 bases, with 18 bases between. The CDR3 loop spans 16 amino acids. CDR3 region: CASIPDQGWAGNTIYF. DNA for the CDR3: TGTGCCAGCATTCCAGACCAGGGGTGGGCTGGAAACACCATATATTTT.

The chain combines TRBV19 with TRBJ1-5; the D is unclear. The CDR3 is 14 amino acids. Trimming stripped 6 bases from V and 5 bases from J, with 14 bases between. The V gene's germline CDR1 is LNHDA and CDR2 SQIVND (reference sequence). Here the CDR3 reads CASSSDTIYQPQHF. The CDR3 DNA reads as TGTGCCAGTAGCTCCGACACAATCTATCAGCCCCAGCATTTT. Looking up the rest from reference TRBV19 and TRBJ1-5 gives the full variable domain: DGGITQSPKYLFRKEGQNVTLSCEQNLNHDAMYWYRQDPGQGLRLIYYSQIVNDFQKGDIAEGYSVSREKKESFPLTVTSAQKNPTAFYLCASSSDTIYQPQHFGDGTRLSIL.

The gene calls are TRBV19 and TRBJ2-7, with D tentatively TRBD1 or TRBD2 (5 bases each). CDR1 and CDR2 (germline): LNHDA, SQIVND (reference sequence). The CDR3 loop spans 14 amino acids. Trimming pared 6 bases from V and 4 bases from J, leaving 16 bases between. The CDR3 spells CASRIIEGTYEQYF. The CDR3 DNA reads as TGTGCCAGTAGGATCATTGAGGGGACGTACGAGCAGTACTTC.

The J gene is TRBJ1-5, the V gene TRBV7-3; no firm D call. The length of the CDR3 is 13 residues. Trimming stripped 5 bases from V and 1 base from J, with 6 bases between. Germline V lookup: CDR1 SGHTA, CDR2 FQGTGA. The CDR3 sequence: CASSPPSNQPQHF. The CDR3 coding sequence is TGTGCCAGCAGCCCCCCCAGCAATCAGCCCCAGCATTTT.

This clone has only one observation. The rearrangement uses TRBV28 and TRBJ1-5; D might be TRBD1 (5 bases). Germline V lookup: CDR1 MDHEN, CDR2 SYDVKM. This CDR3 has 16 amino acids. The V gene lost 5 bases and the J gene lost 4 bases, with 18 bases spanning the gap. This chain's CDR3 is CASSPPPGSDNQPQHF. The DNA for the CDR3 is TGTGCCAGCAGTCCCCCCCCAGGGAGCGATAATCAGCCCCAGCATTTT.

The chain joins TRBV13 to TRBJ2-7, with 9 positions matching TRBD1. The CDR3 consists of 15 residues. The J segment lost 0 bases and the V segment lost 4 bases, leaving 4 bases of the junction unmatched. CDR1 and CDR2 (germline): PRHDT, FYEKMQ (reference sequence). CDR3 DNA: TGTGCCAGCAGCTCCCGACAGGGGGACTCCTACGAGCAGTACTTC. Its protein is CASSSRQGDSYEQYF.

This chain uses TRBV6-5 with TRBJ2-3; no clear D gene. The germline V gene encodes CDR1 MNHEY and CDR2 SVGAGI. This CDR3 has 13 residues. V lost 6 bases to trimming and J lost 0 bases, with 7 bases between them. CDR3 coding DNA: TGTGCCAGCAGAAACCCTAGCACAGATACGCAGTATTTT. It codes for CASRNPSTDTQYF.

The rearrangement uses TRBV19 and TRBJ2-2; D could derive from TRBD1 or TRBD2 (5 bases each). The CDR3 is 15 amino acids. From germline, CDR1 is LNHDA and CDR2 SQIVND (reference sequence). Trimming cost V 3 bases and J 4 bases, with 12 bases left between them. The CDR3: CASSMRGSATGELFF. The CDR3 DNA follows: TGTGCCAGTAGTATGAGGGGTTCGGCCACCGGGGAGCTGTTTTTT.

The J gene is TRBJ1-5, the V gene TRBV4-1; D is unclear. This CDR3 has 16 residues. V dropped 5 bases and J dropped 1 base, with 15 bases sitting between them. From germline, CDR1 is MGHRA and CDR2 YSYEKL. CDR3 sequence (DNA): TGCGCCAGCAGCGACGCCCGTGGGAAAAGCAATCAGCCCCAGCATTTT. Its translation: CASSDARGKSNQPQHF.

The chain carries TRBV19 and TRBJ2-6; 10 positions match TRBD1. The germline CDR1 and CDR2 sequences are LNHDA and SQIVND (reference sequence). The length of the CDR3 is 17 residues. Trimming took 3 bases from V and 3 from J; bases not matched to a gene: 5. This chain's CDR3 is CASSIGTGVGGANVLTF. CDR3 bases: TGTGCCAGTAGTATTGGGACAGGGGTAGGTGGGGCCAACGTCCTGACTTTC. Filled out from reference TRBV19 and TRBJ2-6, the complete variable domain reads DGGITQSPKYLFRKEGQNVTLSCEQNLNHDAMYWYRQDPGQGLRLIYYSQIVNDFQKGDIAEGYSVSREKKESFPLTVTSAQKNPTAFYLCASSIGTGVGGANVLTFGAGSRLTVL.